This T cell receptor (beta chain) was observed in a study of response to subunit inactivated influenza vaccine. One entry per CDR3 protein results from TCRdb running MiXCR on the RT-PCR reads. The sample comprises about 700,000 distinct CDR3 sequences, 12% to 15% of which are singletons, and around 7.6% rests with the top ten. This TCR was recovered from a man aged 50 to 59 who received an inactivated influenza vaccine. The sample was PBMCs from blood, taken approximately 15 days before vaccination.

The CDR3 sequence: CASSYRDRDNSPLHF. As DNA, the CDR3 is TGTGCCAGCAGCTACCGGGACAGAGATAATTCACCCCTCCACTTT. The rearrangement uses TRBV7-2 and TRBJ1-6; 7 bases are shared with TRBD1. V lost 4 bases to trimming and J lost 5 bases; unmatched junction nucleotides: 5. The CDR3 covers 15 residues. CDR1 and CDR2 (germline): SGHTA, FQGNSA.